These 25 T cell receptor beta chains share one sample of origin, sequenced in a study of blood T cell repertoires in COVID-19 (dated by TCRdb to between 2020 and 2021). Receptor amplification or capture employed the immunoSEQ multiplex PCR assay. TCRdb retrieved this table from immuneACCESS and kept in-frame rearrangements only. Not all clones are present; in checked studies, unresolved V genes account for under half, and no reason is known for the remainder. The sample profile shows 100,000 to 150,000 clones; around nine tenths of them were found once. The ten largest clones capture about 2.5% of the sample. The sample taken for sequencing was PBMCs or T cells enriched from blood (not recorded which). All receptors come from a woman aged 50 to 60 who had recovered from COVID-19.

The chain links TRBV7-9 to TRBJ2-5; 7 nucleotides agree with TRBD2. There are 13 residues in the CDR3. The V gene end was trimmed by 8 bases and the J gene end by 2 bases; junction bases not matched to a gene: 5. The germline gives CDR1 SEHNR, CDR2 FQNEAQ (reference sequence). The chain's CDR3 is CASQRDPQETQYF. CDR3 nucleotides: TGTGCCAGCCAGCGGGACCCACAAGAGACCCAGTACTTC. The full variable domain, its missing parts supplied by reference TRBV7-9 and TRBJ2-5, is DTGVSQNPRHKITKRGQNVTFRCDPISEHNRLYWYRQTLGQGPEFLTYFQNEAQLEKSRLLSDRFSAERPKGSFSTLEIQRTEQGDSAMYLCASQRDPQETQYFGPGTRLLVL.

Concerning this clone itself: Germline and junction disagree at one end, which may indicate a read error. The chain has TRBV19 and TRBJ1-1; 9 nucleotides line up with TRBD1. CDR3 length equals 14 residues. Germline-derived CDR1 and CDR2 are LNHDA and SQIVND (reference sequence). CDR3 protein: CASSIGTGNTKAFF. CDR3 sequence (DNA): TGTGCCAGTAGTATCGGGACAGGGAACACTAAAGCTTTCTTT.

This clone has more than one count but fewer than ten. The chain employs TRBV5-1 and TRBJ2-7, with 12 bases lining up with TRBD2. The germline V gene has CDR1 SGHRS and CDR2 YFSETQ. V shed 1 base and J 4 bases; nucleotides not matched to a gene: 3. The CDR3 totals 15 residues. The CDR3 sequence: CASSLTSGGTYEQYF. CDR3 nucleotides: TGCGCCAGCAGCTTGACTAGCGGGGGGACATACGAGCAGTACTTC.

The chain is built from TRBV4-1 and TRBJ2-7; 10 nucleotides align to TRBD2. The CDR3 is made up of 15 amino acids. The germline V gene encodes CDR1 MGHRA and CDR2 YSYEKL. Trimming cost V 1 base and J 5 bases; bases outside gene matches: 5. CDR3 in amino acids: CASSQVLAGFDEQYF. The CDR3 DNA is TGCGCCAGCAGCCAAGTACTAGCGGGGTTTGACGAGCAGTACTTC.

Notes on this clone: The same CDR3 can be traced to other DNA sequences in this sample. The CDR3 DNA sequence: TGTGCCAGCAGTCCACAGGGGAATCAGCCCCAGCATTTT. Its protein is CASSPQGNQPQHF. V usage is TRBV12-3 or TRBV12-4 and J usage is TRBJ1-5, with 7 bases lining up with TRBD1. V dropped 5 bases and J dropped 4; count of bases not matched to a gene: 2. The CDR3 length is 13 residues.

The CDR3 DNA follows: TGTGCCACCAGCAGGGGGACAGGGGTTGTGGCTGAAGCTTTCTTT. It translates to CATSRGTGVVAEAFF. The rearrangement uses TRBV15 and TRBJ1-1, with 10 bases identical to TRBD1. The germline V gene has CDR1 LNHNV and CDR2 YYDKDF (reference sequence). The V segment lost 3 bases and the J segment 6 bases; nucleotides outside the gene matches: 7. The CDR3 runs 15 residues.

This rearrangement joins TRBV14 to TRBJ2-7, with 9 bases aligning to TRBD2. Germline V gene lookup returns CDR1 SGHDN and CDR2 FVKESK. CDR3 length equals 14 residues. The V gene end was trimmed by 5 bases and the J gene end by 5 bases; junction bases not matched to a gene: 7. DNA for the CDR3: TGTGCCAGCAGCTCTAGCGGGGCCTGGGACGAGCAGTACTTC. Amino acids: CASSSSGAWDEQYF.

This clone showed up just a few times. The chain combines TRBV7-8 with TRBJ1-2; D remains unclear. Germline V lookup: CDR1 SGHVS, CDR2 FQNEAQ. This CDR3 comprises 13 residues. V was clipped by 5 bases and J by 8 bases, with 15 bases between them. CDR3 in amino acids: CASSLLESGGYTF. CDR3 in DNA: TGTGCCAGCAGCCTCCTTGAGTCAGGAGGCTACACCTTC. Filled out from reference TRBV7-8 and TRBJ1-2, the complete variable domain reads GAGVSQSPRYKVAKRGQDVALRCDPISGHVSLFWYQQALGQGPEFLTYFQNEAQLDKSGLPSDRFFAERPEGSVSTLKIQRTQQEDSAVYLCASSLLESGGYTFGSGTRLTVV.

This CDR3 is CASSFAGGMVETQYF. CDR3 bases: TGTGCCAGCAGCTTCGCTGGCGGTATGGTGGAGACCCAGTACTTC. The chain has TRBV5-5 and TRBJ2-5, with D unresolved. Trimming removed 2 bases from V and 5 bases from J, with 16 bases in between. CDR3 length: 15 amino acids. Germline loops: CDR1 SGHKS, CDR2 YYEKEE (reference sequence).

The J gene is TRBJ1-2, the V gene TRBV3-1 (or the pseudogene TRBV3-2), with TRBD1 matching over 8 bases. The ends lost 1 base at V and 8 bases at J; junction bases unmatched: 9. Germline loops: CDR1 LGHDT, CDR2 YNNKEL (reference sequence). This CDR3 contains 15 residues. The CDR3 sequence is CASSQGAGQGGGYTF. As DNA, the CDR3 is TGTGCCAGCAGCCAAGGAGCAGGACAGGGTGGAGGCTACACCTTC.

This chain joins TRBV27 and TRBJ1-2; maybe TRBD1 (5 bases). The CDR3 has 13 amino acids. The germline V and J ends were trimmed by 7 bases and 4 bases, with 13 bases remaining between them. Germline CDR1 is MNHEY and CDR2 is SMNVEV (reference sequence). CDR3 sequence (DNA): TGTGCCAGCACGGGGGATAGAAGCTATGGCTACACCTTC. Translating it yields CASTGDRSYGYTF.

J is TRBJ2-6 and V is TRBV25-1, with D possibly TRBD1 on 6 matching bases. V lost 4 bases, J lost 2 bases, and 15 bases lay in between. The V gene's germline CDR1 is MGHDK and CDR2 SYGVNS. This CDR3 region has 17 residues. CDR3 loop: CASSGDKLNPGANVLTF. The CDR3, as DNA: TGTGCCAGCAGTGGGGACAAATTAAATCCTGGGGCCAACGTCCTGACTTTC.

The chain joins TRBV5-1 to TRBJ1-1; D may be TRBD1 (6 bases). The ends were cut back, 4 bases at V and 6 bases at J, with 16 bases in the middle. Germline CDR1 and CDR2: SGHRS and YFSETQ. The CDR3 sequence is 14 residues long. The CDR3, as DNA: TGCGCCAGCAGCCCAGACAGGTATTCGGCTGAAGCTTTCTTT. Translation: CASSPDRYSAEAFF.

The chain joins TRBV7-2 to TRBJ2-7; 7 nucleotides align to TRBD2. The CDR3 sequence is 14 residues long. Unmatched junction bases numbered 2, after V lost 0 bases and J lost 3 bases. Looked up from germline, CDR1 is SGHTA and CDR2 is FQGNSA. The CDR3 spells CASSLAGGIYEQYF. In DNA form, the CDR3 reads TGTGCCAGCAGCTTAGCCGGGGGGATCTACGAGCAGTACTTC.

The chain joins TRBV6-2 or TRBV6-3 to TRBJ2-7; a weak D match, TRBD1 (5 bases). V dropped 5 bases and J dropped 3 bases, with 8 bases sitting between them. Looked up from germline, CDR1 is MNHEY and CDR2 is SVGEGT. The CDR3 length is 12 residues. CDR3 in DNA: TGTGCCAGCAGTCCGACAGACTACGAGCAGTACTTC. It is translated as CASSPTDYEQYF.

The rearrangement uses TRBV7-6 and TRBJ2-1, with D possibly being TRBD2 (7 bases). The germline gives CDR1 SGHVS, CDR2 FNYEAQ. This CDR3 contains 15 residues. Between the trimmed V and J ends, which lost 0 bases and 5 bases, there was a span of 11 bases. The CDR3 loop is CASSLAGGPNNEQFF. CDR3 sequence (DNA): TGTGCCAGCAGCTTAGCGGGGGGGCCCAACAATGAGCAGTTCTTC.

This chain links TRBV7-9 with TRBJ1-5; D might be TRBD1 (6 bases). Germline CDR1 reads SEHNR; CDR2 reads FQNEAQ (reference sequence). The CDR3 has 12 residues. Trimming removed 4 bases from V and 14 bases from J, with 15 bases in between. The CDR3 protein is CASSSDTGLKHF. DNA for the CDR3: TGTGCCAGCAGCTCGGATACAGGGCTGAAGCATTTT.

DNA for the CDR3: TGTGCCAGCAGCCTAAGGGACAGGTGGAGGGATTCACCCCTCCACTTT. Protein sequence: CASSLRDRWRDSPLHF. V and J are TRBV13 and TRBJ1-6; 8 bases are a match to TRBD1. Trimming took 5 bases from V and 8 from J; bases not matched to a gene: 11. CDR3 size: 16 residues. Looked up from germline, CDR1 is PRHDT and CDR2 is FYEKMQ (reference sequence).

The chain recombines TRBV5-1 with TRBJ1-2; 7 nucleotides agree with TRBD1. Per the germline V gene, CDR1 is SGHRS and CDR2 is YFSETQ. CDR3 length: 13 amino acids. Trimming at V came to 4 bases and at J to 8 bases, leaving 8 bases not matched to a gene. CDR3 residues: CASSELSGGGYTF. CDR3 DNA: TGCGCCAGCAGCGAACTGTCAGGGGGAGGCTACACCTTC. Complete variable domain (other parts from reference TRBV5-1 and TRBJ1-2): KAGVTQTPRYLIKTRGQQVTLSCSPISGHRSVSWYQQTPGQGLQFLFEYFSETQRNKGNFPGRFSGRQFSNSRSEMNVSTLELGDSALYLCASSELSGGGYTFGSGTRLTVV.

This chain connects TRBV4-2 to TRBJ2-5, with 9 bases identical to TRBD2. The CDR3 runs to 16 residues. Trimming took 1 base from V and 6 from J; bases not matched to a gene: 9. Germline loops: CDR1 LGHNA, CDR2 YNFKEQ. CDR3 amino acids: CASSQGGAGGVKTQYF. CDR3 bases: TGTGCCAGCAGCCAAGGAGGAGCGGGGGGAGTAAAGACCCAGTACTTC.

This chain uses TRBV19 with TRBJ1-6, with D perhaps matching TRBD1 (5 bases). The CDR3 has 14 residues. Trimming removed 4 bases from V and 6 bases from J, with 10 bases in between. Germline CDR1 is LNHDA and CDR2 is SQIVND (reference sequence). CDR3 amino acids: CASSTRDFNSPLHF. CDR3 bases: TGTGCCAGTAGTACCAGGGATTTTAATTCACCCCTCCACTTT.

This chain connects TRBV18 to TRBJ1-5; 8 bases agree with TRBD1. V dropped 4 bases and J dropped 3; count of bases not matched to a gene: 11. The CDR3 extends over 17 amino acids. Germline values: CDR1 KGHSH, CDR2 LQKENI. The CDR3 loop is CASSQNPGTGANQPQHF. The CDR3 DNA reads TGTGCCAGCTCACAAAACCCCGGGACAGGAGCCAATCAGCCCCAGCATTTT. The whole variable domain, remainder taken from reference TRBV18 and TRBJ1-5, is NAGVMQNPRHLVRRRGQEARLRCSPMKGHSHVYWYRQLPEEGLKFMVYLQKENIIDESGMPKERFSAEFPKEGPSILRIQQVVRGDSAAYFCASSQNPGTGANQPQHFGDGTRLSIL.

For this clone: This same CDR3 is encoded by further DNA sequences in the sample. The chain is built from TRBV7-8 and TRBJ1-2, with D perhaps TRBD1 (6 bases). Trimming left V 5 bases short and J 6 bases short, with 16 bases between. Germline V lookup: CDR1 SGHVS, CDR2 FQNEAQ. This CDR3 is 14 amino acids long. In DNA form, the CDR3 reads TGTGCCAGCAGCCCTCTACAGGGAAGGGATGGCTACACCTTC. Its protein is CASSPLQGRDGYTF.

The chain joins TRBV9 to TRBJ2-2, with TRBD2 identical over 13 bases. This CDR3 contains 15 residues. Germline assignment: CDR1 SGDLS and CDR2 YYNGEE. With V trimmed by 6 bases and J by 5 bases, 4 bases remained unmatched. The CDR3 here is CASKMTSGGTGELFF. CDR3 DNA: TGTGCCAGCAAGATGACTAGCGGGGGGACCGGGGAGCTGTTTTTT. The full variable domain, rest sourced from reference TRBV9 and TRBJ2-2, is DSGVTQTPKHLITATGQRVTLRCSPRSGDLSVYWYQQSLDQGLQFLIQYYNGEERAKGNILERFSAQQFPDLHSELNLSSLELGDSALYFCASKMTSGGTGELFFGEGSRLTVL.

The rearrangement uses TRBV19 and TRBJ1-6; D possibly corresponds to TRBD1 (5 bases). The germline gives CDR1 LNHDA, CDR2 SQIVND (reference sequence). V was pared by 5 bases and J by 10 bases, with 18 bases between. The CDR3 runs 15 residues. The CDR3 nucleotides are TGTGCCAGTAGTGATCCCCAGGGTGGGGAATCACCCCTCCACTTT. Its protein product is CASSDPQGGESPLHF.